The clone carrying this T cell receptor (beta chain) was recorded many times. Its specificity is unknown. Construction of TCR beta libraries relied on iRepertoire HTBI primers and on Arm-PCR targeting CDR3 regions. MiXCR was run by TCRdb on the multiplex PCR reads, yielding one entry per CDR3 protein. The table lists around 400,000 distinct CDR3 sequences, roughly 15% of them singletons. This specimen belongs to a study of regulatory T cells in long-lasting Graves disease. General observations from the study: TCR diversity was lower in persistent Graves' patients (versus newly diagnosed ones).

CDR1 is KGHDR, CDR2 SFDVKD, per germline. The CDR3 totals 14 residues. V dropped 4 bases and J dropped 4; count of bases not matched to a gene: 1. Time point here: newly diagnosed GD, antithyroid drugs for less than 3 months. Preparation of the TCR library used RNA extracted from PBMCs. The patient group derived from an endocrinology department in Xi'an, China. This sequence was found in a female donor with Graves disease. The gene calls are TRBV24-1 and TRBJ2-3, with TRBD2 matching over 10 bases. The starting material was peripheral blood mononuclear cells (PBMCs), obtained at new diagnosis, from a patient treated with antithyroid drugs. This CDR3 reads CATSEGLASDTQYF. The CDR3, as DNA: TGTGCCACCAGTGAGGGACTAGCGTCAGATACGCAGTATTTT.